The text below deals with one TCR beta chain. Antigen specificity is unknown. CD45RO-negative cells were positively selected for CCR7, leaving out terminally differentiated effector memory CD45RA+ cells. There are 14 residues in the CDR3. Per the germline V gene, CDR1 is PRHDT and CDR2 is FYEKMQ (reference sequence). V lost 8 bases and J lost 3, with 13 bases in between. The data stem from a study of shared clonotypes between healthy human individuals. Study-level points and caveats: An effect of sequencing depth on clonotype sharing among donors was expected.

The method was immunoSEQ multiplex PCR; TCRdb's version includes in-frame clones alone and lacks a portion of them. This table holds some 2 million clones, 85% to 95% found once. The receptor's source is a man between 18 and 29 years old in good health. J is TRBJ1-4 and V is TRBV13; a possible D gene is TRBD1 (6 bases). The sequencing sample was made of naive CD8+ T cells sorted from blood. CDR3: CASGSGAPNEKLFF. The CDR3 DNA reads TGTGCCAGCGGTTCGGGGGCGCCTAATGAAAAACTGTTTTTT.